The rows below give T cell receptor beta chains drawn from one sample of a study of tumor-infiltrating lymphocytes in primary liver carcinoma. TCRdb processed the multiplex PCR reads anew with MiXCR; each CDR3 protein has one entry. The data show tens of thousands of distinct CDR3 sequences, 69% seen once. Source material: tumor-adjacent normal liver tissue. The receptors were sampled from a man between 40 and 49 years old with primary liver carcinoma and hepatitis B virus infection. Both conserved end residues are part of each CDR3. The D gene is left open where the match is weak. Only part of the rows carry a size: once, few, many, or a class if the clone is expanded.

>TRBJ2-6|20|-|TRBV4-2|-
TGTGCCAGCAGCCAAGAGATGGTGGTCAGGGTCTTCTCTGGGGCCAACGTCCTGACTTTC
CASSQEMVVRVFSGANVLTF
>TRBJ2-3|15|medium-sized|TRBV11-2|TRBD1
TGTGCCAGCAGCTTACCCGGACAGGGGCCGGATACGCAGTATTTT
CASSLPGQGPDTQYF
>TRBJ2-7|13|-|TRBV6-5|-
TGTGTCAGCCCTGGGTCGGCGTATTACGAGCAGTACTTC
CVSPGSAYYEQYF
>TRBJ2-7|14|-|TRBV7-9|TRBD2
TGTGCCAGCAGCCCCCTCGGCGGGAGGGCCCGGCAGTACTTC
CASSPLGGRARQYF
>TRBJ2-1|15|-|TRBV29-1|-
TGCAGCGTTGATCTTTCTAGGGCCAATACCATTGTGCAGTTCTTC
CSVDLSRANTIVQFF
>TRBJ2-7|15|-|TRBV10-2|TRBD2
TGCGCCAGCGGAACGGGGGGACCGAGACTAGTCGAGCAGTACTTC
CASGTGGPRLVEQYF
>TRBJ1-1|14|-|TRBV5-5|TRBD1
TGTGCCAGCTCTTGGACAGGGACGAACACTGAAGCTTTCTTT
CASSWTGTNTEAFF
>TRBJ1-2|13|-|TRBV29-1|TRBD1
TGCAGCATCGCGGACAGGGGAAGCTATGGGTACACCTTC
CSIADRGSYGYTF
>TRBJ1-5|13|-|TRBV11-2|TRBD1
TGTGCCAGTGGACAGGGGCCTCGGGAACCCCAGCATTTT
CASGQGPREPQHF
>TRBJ2-1|15|once|TRBV11-3|TRBD2
TGTGTCAGCGGCGCCGGGACTAGAGAGATTAATGAGCAGTTTTTC
CVSGAGTREINEQFF
>TRBJ2-2|15|-|TRBV11-2|-
TGTACCAGCAGCCCCAGCCGGAAGGTAATCGGGGAGCTGTTTTTT
CTSSPSRKVIGELFF
>TRBJ1-2|14|-|TRBV11-2|TRBD1
TGTGCCAGCGGCTTGGTGACAGGGCGATTTGGCTACACCTTC
CASGLVTGRFGYTF
>TRBJ2-2|14|-|TRBV4-1|-
TGCGCCAGCAGCCCAGCGGCGAACACCGAGGAGCTGTTTTTT
CASSPAANTEELFF
>TRBJ1-1|14|-|TRBV5-5|-
TGTGCCAGCAGCTTGTGCTACAGGGAGGCTGAAGCTTTCTTT
CASSLCYREAEAFF
>TRBJ2-1|15|once|TRBV6-5|TRBD2
TGTGCCAGGAGGACTAGCGAGTACCCCTACAATGAGCAGTTCTTC
CARRTSEYPYNEQFF
>TRBJ1-1|13|many|TRBV7-9|-
TGTGCCAGCAGCAGACTCTTGAACACTGAAGCTTTCTTT
CASSRLLNTEAFF
>TRBJ2-1|16|many|TRBV11-1|TRBD2
TGTGCCAGCAGCCCAGGCAGTAGCGGGATCTACAATGAGCTGTTCTTC
CASSPGSSGIYNELFF
>TRBJ2-5|15|many|TRBV4-3|-
TGCGCCAGCAGCCAAGATCCGGCTAGTCAAGAGACCCAGTACTTC
CASSQDPASQETQYF
>TRBJ1-2|15|-|TRBV30|-
TGTGCCGGAGCAGACAGTGTTGGGACTAACTATGGCTACACCTTC
CAGADSVGTNYGYTF
>TRBJ2-3|17|-|TRBV4-3|TRBD2
TGCGTCAGCAGCCAACAAGGACTAGCGGGGGCCACAGATCCGCAGTATTTT
CVSSQQGLAGATDPQYF
>TRBJ2-6|16|once|TRBV4-2|-
TGTGCCAGCAGCCAAGATGCAAGCTCTGGGGCCAACGTCCTGACTTTC
CASSQDASSGANVLTF
>TRBJ2-1|17|-|TRBV5-6|TRBD1
TGTGTCAGCAGTTTAGGACAGGCCTACCTCTCCTACGATGAGCAGTTCTTC
CVSSLGQAYLSYDEQFF
>TRBJ2-3|18|-|TRBV4-1|TRBD2
TGTGCCAGCAGCCAGGTGACTAGCGGGAGTGTATACATAGATACGCAGTATTTT
CASSQVTSGSVYIDTQYF
>TRBJ2-7|13|once|TRBV14|-
TGTGCCAGCAGACAAGGTCTCGGCTACGAGCAGTACTTC
CASRQGLGYEQYF
>TRBJ2-7|15|-|TRBV15|-
TGTGCTACCAGCAGAGAGGACAATTACCTCTTCGAGCAGTACTTC
CATSREDNYLFEQYF
>TRBJ1-1|12|few|TRBV29-1|-
TGCAGCATTCGATGGGGCGCGACTGAAGCCTTCTTT
CSIRWGATEAFF
>TRBJ2-2|13|-|TRBV11-1|-
TGTGCCATCAGCTTAGTATGTTTCGGGGAGTTGTTTTTT
CAISLVCFGELFF